These 12 T cell receptor beta chains were sequenced from one sample in a study of blood T cell repertoires in COVID-19. Here immunoSEQ multiplex PCR was the method, and the copy in TCRdb shows in-frame clones only, minus some. This table has 240,000 or so clones, about 80% appearing once. Specimen: peripheral blood. The receptors come from a woman aged 80 or over with acute or convalescent COVID-19.

This chain links TRBV19 with TRBJ1-5; a possible D gene is TRBD1 (5 bases). The germline V gene has CDR1 LNHDA and CDR2 SQIVND (reference sequence). This CDR3 is 15 amino acids long. V was clipped by 7 bases and J by 5 bases, with 18 bases between them. This CDR3 reads CASTPVGRWDQPQHF. The CDR3 bases are TGTGCCAGTACCCCGGTGGGGCGTTGGGATCAGCCCCAGCATTTT. The full variable domain, completed using reference TRBV19 and TRBJ1-5, is DGGITQSPKYLFRKEGQNVTLSCEQNLNHDAMYWYRQDPGQGLRLIYYSQIVNDFQKGDIAEGYSVSREKKESFPLTVTSAQKNPTAFYLCASTPVGRWDQPQHFGDGTRLSIL.

This chain joins TRBV10-3 and TRBJ1-1; the match to TRBD1 covers 10 bases. CDR3 length: 14 residues. With 5 bases clipped from V and 5 bases from J, the junction kept 5 bases outside the gene matches. The germline V gene encodes CDR1 ENHRY and CDR2 SYGVKD. The CDR3: CAISPGTGETEAFF. The CDR3 nucleotides are TGTGCCATCAGTCCCGGGACAGGGGAGACTGAAGCTTTCTTT.

The V and J genes are TRBV28 and TRBJ2-7; the D gene is possibly TRBD2 (6 bases). This CDR3 is built from 13 residues. The V and J ends lost 5 bases and 3 bases respectively, with 11 bases between them. Germline-derived CDR1 and CDR2 are MDHEN and SYDVKM. CDR3 amino acids: CASSTGGSYEQYF. CDR3 nucleotide sequence: TGTGCCAGCAGTACCGGAGGGAGCTACGAGCAGTACTTC. The whole variable domain, remainder taken from reference TRBV28 and TRBJ2-7, is DVKVTQSSRYLVKRTGEKVFLECVQDMDHENMFWYRQDPGLGLRLIYFSYDVKMKEKGDIPEGYSVSREKKERFSLILESASTNQTSMYLCASSTGGSYEQYFGPGTRLTVT.

The chain combines TRBV6-5 with TRBJ1-2, with 8 bases lining up with TRBD1. The germline V gene has CDR1 MNHEY and CDR2 SVGAGI. The CDR3 extends over 15 amino acids. V shed 2 bases and J 4 bases; nucleotides not matched to a gene: 6. CDR3 region: CASSYRGTGRYGYTF. CDR3 nucleotides: TGTGCCAGCAGTTACCGCGGGACAGGACGCTATGGCTACACCTTC.

The chain links TRBV5-4 to TRBJ1-1, with a possible D match to TRBD1 (5 bases). Germline CDR1 reads SGHNT; CDR2 reads YYREEE (reference sequence). The CDR3 has 12 residues. Trimming stripped 0 bases from V and 7 bases from J, with 7 bases between. The CDR3 region has the DNA TGTGCCAGCAGCTTGGTGGGGGGTGAAGCTTTCTTT. As protein: CASSLVGGEAFF.

A remark on this clone: At one boundary the junction diverges from the germline segment, which might be a read error. V gene TRBV11-3 combines with J gene TRBJ1-6; no firm D call. Germline CDR1 is SGHNT and CDR2 is YENEEA. The CDR3 contains 17 residues. Written as DNA, the CDR3 is TGTGCCAGCAGCCTAGATGGAGTCAGCTCCTATAATTCACCCCTCCACTTT. Amino acids: CASSLDGVSSYNSPLHF. Filled out from reference TRBV11-3 and TRBJ1-6, the complete variable domain reads EAGVVQSPRYKIIEKKQPVAFWCNPISGHNTLYWYLQNLGQGPELLIRYENEEAVDDSQLPKDRFSAERLKGVDSTLKIQPAELGDSAVYLCASSLDGVSSYNSPLHFGNGTRLTVT.

V usage is TRBV28 and J usage is TRBJ1-2; D is unresolved. The CDR3 is 15 residues long. Germline loops: CDR1 MDHEN, CDR2 SYDVKM. Trimming stripped 6 bases from V and 7 bases from J, with 21 bases between. The CDR3 here is CASRQRGPGLPGYTF. The CDR3 DNA reads as TGTGCCAGCAGGCAGCGGGGTCCCGGGCTTCCTGGCTACACCTTC.

In its sample, this clone was seen once. The rearrangement links TRBV2 to TRBJ1-1; D might be TRBD1 (5 bases). V shed 1 base and J shed 5 bases, with 8 bases lying between them. CDR1 is SNHLY, CDR2 FYNNEI, per germline. This CDR3 contains 13 residues. The CDR3, as DNA: TGTGCCAGCAGTGAAGAGGGGCAGACTGAAGCTTTCTTT. Encoded protein: CASSEEGQTEAFF.

The CDR3 DNA sequence: TGCGCCAGCAGTTCCACCGGAGGCGAGCAGTACTTC. It encodes CASSSTGGEQYF. The chain employs TRBV5-1 and TRBJ2-7; TRBD2 is a possible D gene (5 bases). Trimming removed 5 bases from V and 6 bases from J, with 12 bases in between. CDR1 is SGHRS, CDR2 YFSETQ, per germline. The CDR3 contains 12 residues.

The chain uses TRBV4-1 and TRBJ2-3; 9 positions agree with TRBD2. Germline V lookup: CDR1 MGHRA, CDR2 YSYEKL. CDR3 length: 14 residues. V was clipped by 3 bases and J by 7 bases; unmatched bases: 5. CDR3 amino acids: CASSHASGGNTQYF. The CDR3 coding sequence is TGCGCCAGCAGCCACGCAAGCGGGGGGAATACGCAGTATTTT.

The J gene is TRBJ1-4, the V gene TRBV18; no reliable D call. The length of the CDR3 is 12 residues. Germline CDR1 is KGHSH and CDR2 is LQKENI. V shed 10 bases and J shed 8 bases, with 14 bases lying between them. CDR3 DNA: TGTGCCACCGGACCTACGGGGGAAAAACTGTTTTTT. Residues: CATGPTGEKLFF.

As to this clone: The identical CDR3 is also encoded by other nucleotide sequences in the sample. The gene calls are TRBV18 and TRBJ2-1, with 14 bases matching TRBD2. The germline gives CDR1 KGHSH, CDR2 LQKENI. The CDR3 is 13 amino acids. With 6 bases clipped from V and 8 bases from J, the junction kept 0 bases outside the gene matches. As DNA, the CDR3 is TGTGCCAGCTCGGGACTAGCGGGGGATGAGCAGTTCTTC. Protein: CASSGLAGDEQFF.